Listed here are 5 T cell receptor beta chains from one sample, sequenced in a study of blood T cell repertoires in COVID-19. Clones were sequenced by immunoSEQ multiplex PCR, and TCRdb holds only the in-frame ones, with some missing. In the table there are about 220,000 clones, 75% to 90% of which are singletons. The source material was peripheral blood. The receptors stem from a man aged 40-55 years with acute or convalescent COVID-19.

The chain links TRBV27 to TRBJ2-7; tentative D call: TRBD2 (6 bases). V was clipped by 5 bases and J by 3 bases, with 17 bases between them. This CDR3 is built from 15 residues. Germline V gene lookup returns CDR1 MNHEY and CDR2 SMNVEV (reference sequence). CDR3 in amino acids: CASSEKVMEGYEQYF. DNA of the CDR3: TGTGCCAGCAGTGAAAAAGTCATGGAGGGCTACGAGCAGTACTTC.

The chain recombines TRBV5-4 with TRBJ2-5; the match to TRBD2 covers 8 bases. J lost 2 bases, V lost 4 bases, and 10 bases had no gene match. Germline-derived CDR1 and CDR2 are SGHNT and YYREEE (reference sequence). CDR3 length equals 16 residues. For the CDR3, the DNA is TGTGCCAGCAGCCGGGGGGGTCAGGGATCACAAGAGACCCAGTACTTC. Amino acid sequence: CASSRGGQGSQETQYF.

The chain has TRBV5-1 and TRBJ2-5, with a possible D match to TRBD2 (5 bases). The CDR3 extends over 15 amino acids. Trimming stripped 9 bases from V and 1 base from J, with 19 bases between. Germline V gene sequence: CDR1 SGHRS, CDR2 YFSETQ. In DNA form, the CDR3 reads TGCGCCACTGCTGGGAGCGGAGCCTCCCAAGAGACCCAGTACTTC. Protein: CATAGSGASQETQYF.

This clone has just one count. The chain couples TRBV27 to TRBJ2-1; 9 bases agree with TRBD2. Per the germline V gene, CDR1 is MNHEY and CDR2 is SMNVEV (reference sequence). The V and J ends lost 9 bases and 5 bases, in that order; junction bases with no gene match: 8. CDR3 length: 14 amino acids. CDR3 in DNA: TGTGCCAGTAGGGCGGGAGGGCTACACAATGAGCAGTTCTTC. Translated, it gives CASRAGGLHNEQFF.

The chain employs TRBV12-3 or TRBV12-4 and TRBJ2-7, with no clear D. Trimming took off 2 bases at V and 7 bases at J, with 12 bases between the two ends. The CDR3 extends over 13 amino acids. The CDR3 region has the DNA TGTGCCAGCAGTTTAAGCGTTGAGTTTGAGCAGTACTTC. Translated, it gives CASSLSVEFEQYF.